These 25 T cell receptor beta chains share one sample of origin, sequenced in a study of cytotoxic CD8 clonotypes in ibrutinib-treated CLL. Clones were sequenced by immunoSEQ multiplex PCR, and TCRdb holds only the in-frame ones, with some missing. The table includes over 45,000 clones, nearly 55% detected once. The source was PBMCs, collected at disease progression, from a patient treated with ibrutinib. These receptor sequences come from a human donor with chronic lymphocytic leukemia.

The chain recombines TRBV7-8 with TRBJ2-7; D unclear. Germline CDR1 reads SGHVS; CDR2 reads FQNEAQ. Trimming removed 2 bases at V and 2 bases at J, with 7 bases between. This CDR3 has 13 amino acids. The CDR3 bases are TGTGCCAGCAGCTTACCACCTACCTACGAGCAGTACTTC. Protein product: CASSLPPTYEQYF.

This clone was seen just once. The J gene is TRBJ2-7, the V gene TRBV30; D may match TRBD1 or TRBD2 (7 bases each). The CDR3 length is 15 residues. The V gene lost 2 bases and the J gene lost 2 bases, with 16 bases spanning the gap. The germline CDR1 and CDR2 sequences are GTSNPN and SVGIG (reference sequence). The CDR3 is CAWSLAGGEAYEQYF. DNA for the CDR3: TGTGCCTGGAGTCTTGCAGGGGGGGAAGCCTACGAGCAGTACTTC.

This clone was seen more than once but under ten times. The V call is TRBV5-1, the J call TRBJ2-7, with D perhaps given as TRBD1 or TRBD2 (6 bases each). The CDR3 is 14 residues long. Trimming left V 5 bases short and J 0 bases short, with 12 bases between. Germline V CDR1 and CDR2: SGHRS, YFSETQ. CDR3 DNA: TGCGCCAGCAGAATCTCGGGGGCCTCCTACGAGCAGTACTTC. Protein: CASRISGASYEQYF.

The chain links TRBV28 to TRBJ1-2, with a tentative D call TRBD1 (6 bases). The V gene's germline CDR1 is MDHEN and CDR2 SYDVKM. Trimming took off 4 bases at V and 2 bases at J, with 20 bases between the two ends. This CDR3 region has 17 residues. The CDR3 here is CASSSGPRTDMNYGYTF. As DNA, the CDR3 is TGTGCCAGCAGTTCGGGACCTCGGACAGACATGAACTATGGCTACACCTTC.

This chain uses TRBV6-5 with TRBJ2-2; D is undetermined. Germline-derived CDR1 and CDR2 are MNHEY and SVGAGI. V gave up 7 bases and J gave up 3 bases, with 6 bases separating them. The CDR3 runs 12 residues. The CDR3 is CASTSDTGELFF. In DNA form, the CDR3 reads TGTGCCAGCACGAGCGACACCGGGGAGCTGTTTTTT.

This CDR3 is CASSQGGTSGTEQFF. CDR3 in DNA: TGCGCCAGCAGCCAAGGCGGGACTAGCGGGACTGAGCAGTTCTTC. V usage is TRBV4-3 and J usage is TRBJ2-1; 13 nucleotides agree with TRBD2. The CDR3 covers 15 residues. From germline, CDR1 is LGHNA and CDR2 YSLEER. With V trimmed by 1 base and J by 9 bases, 3 bases remained unmatched.

The chain combines TRBV6-1 with TRBJ2-2; tentatively, D is TRBD1 (6 bases). Trimming removed 1 base from V and 8 bases from J, with 14 bases in between. Germline V gives CDR1 MNHNS, CDR2 SASEGT. CDR3 size: 15 residues. This CDR3 reads CASSEVPGAYGELFF. CDR3 in DNA: TGTGCCAGCAGTGAAGTTCCAGGGGCGTATGGGGAGCTGTTTTTT.

This clone was observed a single time. The chain recombines TRBV28 with TRBJ2-5, with TRBD1 identical over 7 bases. The length of the CDR3 is 15 residues. The junction had 5 bases not matched to a gene; V was cut back by 4 bases and J by 0 bases. Germline CDR1 MDHEN, CDR2 SYDVKM. The CDR3 protein is CASSSLQGYQETQYF. The CDR3, as DNA: TGTGCCAGCAGTTCTTTACAGGGGTACCAAGAGACCCAGTACTTC.

The chain recombines TRBV19 with TRBJ1-1, with D tentatively TRBD1 (5 bases). In germline, CDR1 is LNHDA, CDR2 SQIVND (reference sequence). V was clipped by 7 bases and J by 5 bases, with 17 bases between them. This CDR3 is built from 14 residues. The CDR3 protein is CASTRGPKGTEAFF. The CDR3 coding sequence is TGTGCCAGTACCCGGGGACCTAAGGGGACTGAAGCTTTCTTT.

This clone has more than one count but fewer than ten. The chain is built from TRBV10-3 and TRBJ1-2, with 11 bases that match TRBD1. This CDR3 comprises 15 residues. V trimming: 7 bases; J trimming: 5 bases; junction bases outside the gene matches: 9. The germline V gene has CDR1 ENHRY and CDR2 SYGVKD. The CDR3 sequence is CAINPTGQGVYGYTF. The CDR3 DNA reads as TGTGCCATCAATCCTACGGGACAGGGGGTATATGGCTACACCTTC.

The chain carries TRBV28 and TRBJ1-5; D not resolved. There are 12 residues in the CDR3. Germline V gene sequence: CDR1 MDHEN, CDR2 SYDVKM. Trimming took 10 bases from V and 2 from J, leaving 9 bases between them. DNA of the CDR3: TGTGCCACTTACGACCGCAATCAGCCCCAGCATTTT. Translating it yields CATYDRNQPQHF.

The J gene is TRBJ1-2, the V gene TRBV5-4; D is perhaps TRBD1 (5 bases). Germline loops: CDR1 SGHNT, CDR2 YYREEE (reference sequence). This CDR3 is 17 amino acids long. Trimming shortened V by 3 bases and J by 3 bases, and 21 bases separated the two germline ends. Here the CDR3 DNA reads TGTGCCAGCAGCTCCCCCCCGGGTGGGAGGGGTGACTATGGCTACACCTTC. Its protein product is CASSSPPGGRGDYGYTF. Full variable domain (remainder filled in from reference TRBV5-4 and TRBJ1-2): ETGVTQSPTHLIKTRGQQVTLRCSSQSGHNTVSWYQQALGQGPQFIFQYYREEENGRGNFPPRFSGLQFPNYSSELNVNALELDDSALYLCASSSPPGGRGDYGYTFGSGTRLTVV.

This clone was seen a few times. The same CDR3 can be traced to other DNA sequences in this sample. This chain joins TRBV30 and TRBJ2-7; TRBD2 is a possible D gene (5 bases). This CDR3 is built from 14 residues. Trimming removed 2 bases from V and 0 bases from J, with 11 bases in between. Germline CDR1 is GTSNPN and CDR2 is SVGIG (reference sequence). CDR3 sequence (DNA): TGTGCCTGGAGTACCGGTGGGAGCTCCTACGAGCAGTACTTC. Amino acid sequence: CAWSTGGSSYEQYF.

This clone was counted a few times. V is TRBV7-9 and J is TRBJ2-3, with D maybe TRBD2 (5 bases). From germline, CDR1 is SEHNR and CDR2 FQNEAQ (reference sequence). V was pared by 5 bases and J by 8 bases, with 11 bases between. The CDR3 is made up of 12 amino acids. CDR3 sequence: CASSEDSATQYF. In nucleotides, the CDR3 is TGTGCCAGCAGCGAGGACTCTGCTACGCAGTATTTT.

The chain recombines TRBV10-3 with TRBJ2-2; 9 positions agree with TRBD2. The ends lost 3 bases at V and 3 bases at J; junction bases unmatched: 11. The CDR3 sequence is 18 residues long. Germline V gene data show CDR1 as ENHRY and CDR2 as SYGVKD. The CDR3 DNA reads as TGTGCCATCAGTGATTTTAGTTTGGCTAGCGGGGACACCGGGGAGCTGTTTTTT. Translation gives CAISDFSLASGDTGELFF.

The table lists this clone with a few counts. The J gene is TRBJ2-1, the V gene TRBV2; D tentatively fits TRBD1 or TRBD2 (5 bases each). The CDR3 has 14 residues. V lost 3 bases to trimming and J lost 9 bases, with 15 bases between them. Germline V lookup: CDR1 SNHLY, CDR2 FYNNEI. CDR3 nucleotides: TGTGCCAGCAGTGACCTGGGGGTCAGCAGTGAGCAGTTCTTC. Translated, it gives CASSDLGVSSEQFF.

The chain is built from TRBV28 and TRBJ2-7; 9 bases agree with TRBD1. This CDR3 spans 15 amino acids. The V segment lost 3 bases and the J segment 2 bases; nucleotides outside the gene matches: 5. Germline CDR1 reads MDHEN; CDR2 reads SYDVKM. The DNA for the CDR3 is TGTGCCAGCAGTTTCGGGACAGGGCTTACCTACGAGCAGTACTTC. It codes for CASSFGTGLTYEQYF.

The J gene is TRBJ2-7, the V gene TRBV9, with a weak D call TRBD1 (5 bases). Trimming pared 0 bases from V and 2 bases from J, leaving 9 bases between. Germline assignment: CDR1 SGDLS and CDR2 YYNGEE. This CDR3 contains 14 residues. CDR3 loop: CASSVDWGTYEQYF. CDR3 nucleotide sequence: TGTGCCAGCAGCGTAGATTGGGGCACCTACGAGCAGTACTTC.

This sequence joins TRBV2 and TRBJ1-2; D unresolved. Germline CDR1 reads SNHLY; CDR2 reads FYNNEI. This CDR3 is built from 11 residues. Trimming cost V 6 bases and J 4 bases, with 6 bases left between them. The CDR3 DNA is TGTGCCAGCAGCGATATCTATGGCTACACCTTC. It specifies CASSDIYGYTF. Full variable domain (rest looked up from reference TRBV2 and TRBJ1-2): EPEVTQTPSHQVTQMGQEVILRCVPISNHLYFYWYRQILGQKVEFLVSFYNNEISEKSEIFDDQFSVERPDGSNFTLKIRSTKLEDSAMYFCASSDIYGYTFGSGTRLTVV.

This clone was detected only a few times. The chain employs TRBV28 and TRBJ1-6, with a weak D call TRBD1 (5 bases). The germline V and J ends were trimmed by 6 bases and 19 bases, with 19 bases remaining between them. The CDR3 extends over 12 amino acids. Germline-derived CDR1 and CDR2 are MDHEN and SYDVKM. The CDR3 is CASRPQVGAHHF. The DNA of the CDR3 is TGTGCCAGCAGACCCCAGGTTGGGGCCCATCACTTT.

The rearrangement links TRBV28 to TRBJ1-2, with 9 bases fitting TRBD1. Germline V gives CDR1 MDHEN, CDR2 SYDVKM. The CDR3 is made up of 13 amino acids. V shed 7 bases and J 5 bases; nucleotides not matched to a gene: 5. The chain's CDR3 is CASNAGTGYGYTF. CDR3 bases: TGTGCCAGCAATGCCGGGACAGGGTATGGCTACACCTTC.

This chain links TRBV29-1 with TRBJ1-3; tentative D call: TRBD1 (6 bases). Germline V gives CDR1 SQVTM, CDR2 ANQGSEA. There are 14 residues in the CDR3. Trimming pared 4 bases from V and 4 bases from J, leaving 14 bases between. The CDR3 DNA reads TGCAGCGTTGTCCCGGGGGCGGGCGGAAACACCATATATTTT. Translated: CSVVPGAGGNTIYF. Full variable domain (missing parts from reference TRBV29-1 and TRBJ1-3): SAVISQKPSRDICQRGTSLTIQCQVDSQVTMMFWYRQQPGQSLTLIATANQGSEATYESGFVIDKFPISRPNLTFSTLTVSNMSPEDSSIYLCSVVPGAGGNTIYFGEGSWLTVV.

The rearrangement links TRBV7-6 to TRBJ2-1; D is undetermined. The V end lost 8 bases, the J end lost 10 bases, and 12 bases lay between the germline ends. The CDR3 contains 11 residues. The germline gives CDR1 SGHVS, CDR2 FNYEAQ. The CDR3 region has the DNA TGTGCCAGCGGCCCATGGGTGGAGCAGTTCTTC. This gives the protein CASGPWVEQFF.

The CDR3 nucleotides read TGTGCCAGCAGTCCTTTGGACAGGGGGGACGAAAAACTGTTTTTT. Translation gives CASSPLDRGDEKLFF. The rearrangement joins TRBV28 to TRBJ1-4; 10 nucleotides align to TRBD1. With V trimmed by 5 bases and J by 8 bases, 8 bases remained unmatched. Germline V gives CDR1 MDHEN, CDR2 SYDVKM. The CDR3 runs 15 residues.

V gene TRBV5-1 combines with J gene TRBJ1-4, with unresolved D. CDR1 is SGHRS and CDR2 is YFSETQ in the germline V gene. The CDR3 extends over 15 amino acids. Trimming left V 0 bases short and J 4 bases short, with 10 bases between. In DNA form, the CDR3 reads TGCGCCAGCAGCTTGGGAACGGGATTTAATGAAAAACTGTTTTTT. As protein: CASSLGTGFNEKLFF.